This T cell receptor beta chain was recovered during a study of control samples from healthy donors and cancer patients. Profiled with immunoSEQ multiplex PCR; TCRdb holds only in-frame clones, not every one. The sample lists tens of thousands of clones, approximately 89% seen once, with roughly 1.6% in the top ten. V lost 7 bases to trimming and J lost 5 bases, with 18 bases between them. Germline lookup yields CDR1 MDHEN and CDR2 SYDVKM. This CDR3 spans 15 amino acids. The sequencing sample was made of PBMCs. The sequence was obtained from a man aged 40-50 years with colorectal cancer. This sequence joins TRBV28 and TRBJ1-5; D is uncertain. The CDR3 sequence: CASNLEPSGYQPQHF. The CDR3 nucleotides are TGTGCCAGCAATCTGGAGCCCTCGGGGTATCAGCCCCAGCATTTT.